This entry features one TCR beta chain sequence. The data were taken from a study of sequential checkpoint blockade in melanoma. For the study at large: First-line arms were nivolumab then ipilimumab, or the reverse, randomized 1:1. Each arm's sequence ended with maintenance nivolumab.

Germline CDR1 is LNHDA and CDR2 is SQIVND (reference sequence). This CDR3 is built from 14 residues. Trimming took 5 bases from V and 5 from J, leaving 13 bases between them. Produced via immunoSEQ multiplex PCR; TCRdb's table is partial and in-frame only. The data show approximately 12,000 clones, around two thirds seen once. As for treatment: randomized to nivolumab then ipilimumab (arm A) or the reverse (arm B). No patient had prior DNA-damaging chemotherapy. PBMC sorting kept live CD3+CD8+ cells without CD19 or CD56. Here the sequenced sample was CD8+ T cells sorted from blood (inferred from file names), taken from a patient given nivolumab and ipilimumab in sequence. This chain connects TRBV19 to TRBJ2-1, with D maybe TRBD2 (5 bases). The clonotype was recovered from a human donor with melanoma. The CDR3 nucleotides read TGTGCCAGTAGTTGGAGAGGGTCGCACAATGAGCAGTTCTTC. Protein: CASSWRGSHNEQFF.